The T cell receptor (beta chain) under discussion was sequenced for a study of patients and donors after allogeneic stem cell transplantation. The V gene end was trimmed by 1 base and the J gene end by 0 bases; junction bases not matched to a gene: 3. The germline V gene encodes CDR1 SQVTM and CDR2 ANQGSEA. This CDR3 spans 14 amino acids. MiXCR was run by TCRdb on the RT-PCR reads, yielding one entry per CDR3 protein. The sample includes around 200,000 distinct CDR3 sequences, around two fifths of them seen just once. This chain joins TRBV29-1 and TRBJ2-7; 7 bases are a match to TRBD1. The sample was blood, either unsorted or a sorted T cell fraction (not recorded which). The receptor was isolated from a human donor who was either an allogeneic HSCT recipient or a stem cell or donor lymphocyte infusion donor (not recorded which). It is not recorded whose cells these are; they may come from a transplant donor. The CDR3 spells CSVEGQGSSYEQYF. DNA for the CDR3: TGCAGCGTTGAAGGACAGGGCAGCTCCTACGAGCAGTACTTC.